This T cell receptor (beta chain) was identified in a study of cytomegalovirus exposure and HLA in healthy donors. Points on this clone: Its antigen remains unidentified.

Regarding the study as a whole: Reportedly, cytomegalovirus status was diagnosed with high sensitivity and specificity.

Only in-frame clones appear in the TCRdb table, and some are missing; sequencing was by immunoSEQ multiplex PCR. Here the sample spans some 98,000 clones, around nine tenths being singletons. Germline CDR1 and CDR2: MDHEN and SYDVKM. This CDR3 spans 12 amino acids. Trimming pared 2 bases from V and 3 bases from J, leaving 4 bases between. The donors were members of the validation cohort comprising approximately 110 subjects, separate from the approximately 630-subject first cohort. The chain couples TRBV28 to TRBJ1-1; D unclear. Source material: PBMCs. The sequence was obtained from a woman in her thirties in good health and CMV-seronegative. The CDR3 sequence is CASSLLYTEAFF. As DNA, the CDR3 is TGTGCCAGCAGTTTACTCTACACTGAAGCTTTCTTT.